The rows below give T cell receptor beta chains drawn from one sample of a study of blood T cell repertoires in COVID-19. Method: immunoSEQ multiplex PCR; TCRdb's copy keeps in-frame clones and lacks some. Counted here are roughly 100,000 clones, around 88% occurring once; the ten biggest clones make up roughly 8.1%. Sequencing was done on a sample of peripheral blood. All receptors derive from a woman aged 65 to 85 with acute or convalescent COVID-19. CDR3s include the opening cysteine and the closing phenylalanine or tryptophan. The order of the fields is clone size, V gene, J gene, D gene, CDR3 DNA, CDR3 protein. The D gene is left open where the match is weak. Clone size, where shown, is once, few, many, or a class for clones that have expanded.

once,TRBV6-5,TRBJ2-7,-,TGTGCCAGCAGTAAGGAGGGGGAGGGGAGGAACGAGCAGTACTTC,CASSKEGEGRNEQYF
-,TRBV2,TRBJ2-1,TRBD1,TGTGCCAGCAGCCAGGGACAGGGGGCTGGAAATGAGCAGTTCTTC,CASSQGQGAGNEQFF
-,TRBV5-4,TRBJ2-5,TRBD2,TGTGCCAGCAGCCCTGGCCCTAGCGGCCAAGAGACCCAGTACTTC,CASSPGPSGQETQYF
-,TRBV5-1,TRBJ1-3,-,TGCGCCAGCAGCTTCGGCGCCACAGGGCCTAGAAACACCATATATTTT,CASSFGATGPRNTIYF
-,TRBV5-1,TRBJ1-1,-,TGCGCCAGCAGCTTGGGGCAGGGCATGAACACTGAAGCTTTCTTT,CASSLGQGMNTEAFF
-,TRBV6-5,TRBJ2-1,TRBD2,TGTGCCAGCAGTTTACTAACTAGCGGGGGGGACAATGAGCAGTTCTTC,CASSLLTSGGDNEQFF
-,TRBV30,TRBJ2-1,TRBD2,TGTGCCTGGAGTGTAGCGGGAGGGCTGGATGAGCAGTTCTTC,CAWSVAGGLDEQFF
once,TRBV6-5,TRBJ2-1,TRBD2,TGTGCCAGCAGTTACCGGAGCCTAGCGGGAGAGAATGAGCAGTTCTTC,CASSYRSLAGENEQFF
-,TRBV18,TRBJ2-3,TRBD1,TGTGCCAGCTCACGGGACAGGTCAGATACGCAGTATTTT,CASSRDRSDTQYF
-,TRBV19,TRBJ2-2,-,TGTGCCAGTAGTATAGATTGGGGCAGGGTGAACACCGGGGAGCTGTTTTTT,CASSIDWGRVNTGELFF
-,TRBV3-1/TRBV3-2,TRBJ2-7,-,TGTGCCAGCAGCCAAGATTCGGGGTACGGGCAGTACTTC,CASSQDSGYGQYF
-,TRBV9,TRBJ2-5,-,TGTGCCAGCAGCGTAGAGACAGGCGGAGAAGAGACCCAGTACTTC,CASSVETGGEETQYF
-,TRBV30,TRBJ2-5,TRBD2,TGTGCCTGGAGTCGACTAGCGGGGGGAATGTTGGGAGAGACCCAGTACTTC,CAWSRLAGGMLGETQYF
-,TRBV5-1,TRBJ2-3,-,TGCGCCAGCAGCTTGAGTAGCGTGAGCACAGATACGCAGTATTTT,CASSLSSVSTDTQYF
-,TRBV7-6,TRBJ2-1,TRBD2,TGTGCCAGCAGCAGTCAGGGACTAGCGGCCAATGAGCAGTTCTTC,CASSSQGLAANEQFF
-,TRBV5-5,TRBJ1-1,TRBD1,TGTGCCAGCAGCCCTCTGCAGGGGGCGGTCACTGAAGCTTTCTTT,CASSPLQGAVTEAFF
-,TRBV7-9,TRBJ1-1,-,TGTGCCAGCAGGTCGACTTCGAACACTGAAGCTTTCTTT,CASRSTSNTEAFF
-,TRBV5-4,TRBJ2-3,TRBD2,TGTGCCAGCAGCTTGACAGTAGCGGGGCCAGATACGCAGTATTTT,CASSLTVAGPDTQYF
-,TRBV5-8,TRBJ1-5,TRBD1,TGTGCCAGCAGCGACAGGGGGCCCCAGCATTTT,CASSDRGPQHF
-,TRBV7-6,TRBJ1-1,-,TGTGCCAGCAGCTTAGCAAACTACAGGGTGCAGGACACTGAAGCTTTCTTT,CASSLANYRVQDTEAFF
once,TRBV7-9,TRBJ2-6,TRBD1,TGTGCCAGCAGCGTAGACAGGGCCTCTGGGGCCAACGTCCTGACTTTC,CASSVDRASGANVLTF
-,TRBV9,TRBJ2-1,-,TGTGCCAGCAGCGTAGATAGTCCTGATGTGGATGAGCAGTTCTTC,CASSVDSPDVDEQFF
-,TRBV5-4,TRBJ2-4,-,TGTGCCAGCAGCTTGGGCATTAGCGGAAACATTCAGTACTTC,CASSLGISGNIQYF
-,TRBV30,TRBJ1-6,TRBD1,TGTGCCTGGAGTGGCGGAGGGGGCAACCATAATTCACCCCTCCACTTT,CAWSGGGGNHNSPLHF
-,TRBV9,TRBJ2-3,TRBD2,TGTGCCAGCAGCGAGAGCGGGGGGTCTACTAGCACAGATACGCAGTATTTT,CASSESGGSTSTDTQYF
few,TRBV7-3,TRBJ1-3,-,TGTGCCAGCAGCTTAACGGGCAGGACTGGAAACACCATATATTTT,CASSLTGRTGNTIYF
-,TRBV18,TRBJ2-2,-,TGTGCCAGCTCACCACGACAGAACACCGGGGAGCTGTTTTTT,CASSPRQNTGELFF
-,TRBV5-4,TRBJ2-1,-,TGTGCCAGCTCCACGACTCAACGGACAGACTACAATGAGCAGTTCTTC,CASSTTQRTDYNEQFF